This T cell receptor beta chain comes out of a study of draining lymph node invasion in breast cancer (dated by TCRdb to about 2020). General notes on the study: Nodal metastasis was diagnosed by histology and cytokeratin immunohistochemistry and confirmed by EpCAM/CD45 flow cytometry. In the separate targeted TCR sequencing, lymph nodes from five or six patients were covered, and primary tumors were sequenced for three of those patients. Matched non-invaded and tumor-invaded tumor-draining lymph nodes plus the primary tumor were contributed by each patient, with both Treg and Tconv subsets profiled. In a separate targeted assay, sorted memory regulatory T cells and memory conventional CD4 T cells were compared across breast cancer tissues by bulk TCR-beta CDR3 sequencing.

Trimming takes 2 bases from V and 1 base from J, and the germline ends sit 5 bases apart. From a lookup of the germline V gene, CDR1 and CDR2 are MGHRA and YSYEKL. The CDR3 contains 13 residues, cysteine and phenylalanine counted. The retained sequence is limited to the CDR3, 39 bases, with the frame set at the first base. Library method: bulk RNA-seq. Sequenced on an Illumina HiSeq 2500. The original methods were these. In the separate targeted TCR-seq dataset, CDR3 sequences were extracted from raw reads and quantified using MiXCR version 2.1.5 with default parameters. TCR-beta clones in the separate targeted TCR-seq dataset were defined according to the combination of V gene, J gene and CDR3 sequence. The separate targeted TCR-seq dataset was filtered by first dropping clones with fewer than three counts and then keeping only the 90% most strongly expressed clones in each sample. For each tissue in the separate targeted TCR-seq dataset, Treg-Tconv overlap was calculated by dividing the number of shared clones by the total number of Treg clones and multiplying by 100. The public reads were reprocessed in TCRdb via fastp at Q25 and MiXCR, keeping in-frame beta chains. Rows with one shared CDR3 protein collapse into an entry with the most common genes and DNA. None of the V and J calls come from the authors' own analysis; TCRdb made them. For this sample the table gives 2,500 to 3,500 distinct CDR3 sequences, of which approximately 45% were detected only once. The ten largest make up 3.4% of the sample.

For memory regulatory T cells, the sort was based on CD4+ CD45RA- CD25high cells. Tumor-draining lymph nodes were classified as non-invaded or invaded according to the absence or presence of metastatic tumor cells. Before staining and sorting, T cells were pre-enriched using a Miltenyi Pan T Cell isolation kit. Immunohistochemistry for estrogen receptor, progesterone receptor, HER2 and Ki-67 was used to characterize primary tumors. Within a few hours after surgery, the fresh surgical tissue was processed by cutting it into small fragments. Tissue fragments were enzymatically digested with Liberase TL plus DNase for over 15 minutes and filtered through a 40-micrometer strainer. After DAPI live/dead staining, cells were sorted on a BD FACS Aria II at 98-99% purity. Sorted cells were lysed in TCL buffer and RNA was purified with a Norgen Single Cell RNA purification kit including DNase treatment. Comment on this clonotype: The clone's antigen remains unknown. No base quality information exists; no much larger clone differs at one position.

Here is what the overall study found, with its caveats: Across all tissues in the targeted TCR-seq data, Tregs appeared to be more clonally expanded than Tconvs, and both subsets showed lower diversity in tumor than in lymph nodes. TCRs shared between the Treg and Tconv subsets were regarded as suggesting, but not proving, a common clonal origin. Within each tissue, roughly 12-25% of Treg TCRs were also found among Tconvs, a result interpreted as suggesting peripheral Treg induction. The tumor top-100 clone tracking analysis could be carried out in only a couple of patients. The data could not determine whether Treg conversion took place in a particular organ or whether converted Tregs recirculated between nodes and tumor. Some clones from the top 100 tumor clones were found in both invaded and non-invaded nodes, which suggests recirculation between the tumor and the draining nodes.

The sequencing sample was made of sorted memory Tregs from a lymph node. The meaning of the sample's cell subset or site label: CD45RA-negative sorted CD4+ T cells (memory Tconv or effector/memory Treg). The sequence joins TRBV4-1 to TRBJ2-5, with the D gene uncertain. The receptor's source is a female donor with luminal breast cancer. The CDR3 here reads CASSQWTQETQYF. At the DNA level, the sequence is TGCGCCAGCAGCCAATGGACCCAAGAGACCCAGTACTTC.